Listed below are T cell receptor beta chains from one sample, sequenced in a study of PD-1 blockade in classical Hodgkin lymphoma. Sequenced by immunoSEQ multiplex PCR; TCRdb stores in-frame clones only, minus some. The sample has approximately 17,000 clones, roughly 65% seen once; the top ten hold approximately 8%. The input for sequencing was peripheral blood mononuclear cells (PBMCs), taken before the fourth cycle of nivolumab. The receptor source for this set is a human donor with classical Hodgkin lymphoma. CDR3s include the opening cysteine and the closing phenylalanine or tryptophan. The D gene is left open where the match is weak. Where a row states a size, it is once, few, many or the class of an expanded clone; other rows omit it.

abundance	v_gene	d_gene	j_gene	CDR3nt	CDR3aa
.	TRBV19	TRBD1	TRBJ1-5	TGTGCCAGTAGTCAACAGGGGCAGCCCCTGCCCCAGCATTTT	CASSQQGQPLPQHF
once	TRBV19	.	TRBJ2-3	TGTGCCAGTAACAGACACCACCCCCCAGATACGCAGTATTTT	CASNRHHPPDTQYF
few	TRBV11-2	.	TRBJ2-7	TGTGCCAGCAGCCGTAACTACGAGCAGTACTTC	CASSRNYEQYF
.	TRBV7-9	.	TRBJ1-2	TGTGCCAGCAGCTTCGACGGAGGCGAACTCTATGGCTACACCTTC	CASSFDGGELYGYTF
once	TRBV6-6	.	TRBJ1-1	TGTGCCAGGGACGAAGCGTGTCCGAGCAACACTGAAGCTTTCTTT	CARDEACPSNTEAFF
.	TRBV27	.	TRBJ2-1	TGTGCCAGCAGTTTCTACAATGAGCAGTTCTTC	CASSFYNEQFF
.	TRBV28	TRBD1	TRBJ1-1	TGTGCCAGTGGAACAGGGGGCACTGAAGCTTTCTTT	CASGTGGTEAFF
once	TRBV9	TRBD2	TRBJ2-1	TGTGCCAGCAGCGTAGACAATAGCGGGAGGCGTTCCTACAATGAGCAGTTCTTC	CASSVDNSGRRSYNEQFF
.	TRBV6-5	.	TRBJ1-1	TGTGCCAGCCACGTTCCAGCAGGGACGGTCACTGAAGCTTTCTTT	CASHVPAGTVTEAFF
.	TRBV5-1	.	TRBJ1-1	TGCGCCAGCCGGGACAACATGAACACTGAAGCTTTCTTT	CASRDNMNTEAFF
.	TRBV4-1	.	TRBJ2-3	TGCGCCACTCGGGCAGGCACAGATACGCAGTATTTT	CATRAGTDTQYF
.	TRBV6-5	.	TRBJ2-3	TGTGCCAGCAGTTACTCGATCGGCGGGGGCCCGGATACGCAGTATTTT	CASSYSIGGGPDTQYF
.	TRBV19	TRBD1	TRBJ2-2	TGTGCCAGTAGTTTCCAGGGGGCGGACGGGGAGCTGTTTTTT	CASSFQGADGELFF
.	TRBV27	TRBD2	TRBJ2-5	TGTGCCAGCAGTTACCACGGACTAGCGGGAGGGGTGGAGACCCAGTACTTC	CASSYHGLAGGVETQYF
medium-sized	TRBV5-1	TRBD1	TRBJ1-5	TGCGCCAGCAGCTTACAGGGGGCCGGGCAGCCCCAGCATTTT	CASSLQGAGQPQHF
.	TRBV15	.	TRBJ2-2	TGTGCCACCAGCAGAGATAGGAAGGGCGGGGAGCTGTTTTTT	CATSRDRKGGELFF
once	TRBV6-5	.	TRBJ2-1	TGTGCCAGCAGTTACTCGACTTGGGCCTACAATGAGCAGTTCTTC	CASSYSTWAYNEQFF
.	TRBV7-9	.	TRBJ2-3	TGTGCCAGCAGCCTAACCCGCGGTTCCCCCTCCACAGATACGCAGTATTTT	CASSLTRGSPSTDTQYF
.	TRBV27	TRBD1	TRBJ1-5	TGTGCCAGCAGGACTGGGACAGGCCGCAATCAGCCCCAGCATTTT	CASRTGTGRNQPQHF
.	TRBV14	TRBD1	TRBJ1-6	TGTGCCAGCAGCCGAGGGACAGGGTATAGTTCACCCCTCCACTTT	CASSRGTGYSSPLHF
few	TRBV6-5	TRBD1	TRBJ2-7	TGTGCCAGCAAGAGACAGGGGACCGAGCAGTACTTC	CASKRQGTEQYF
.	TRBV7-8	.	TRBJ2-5	TGTGCCAGCAGCTTCCCTTTGGGGGGGCTTGCGGGAGCGGTGTACCAAGAGACCCAGTACTTC	CASSFPLGGLAGAVYQETQYF
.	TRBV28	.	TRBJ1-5	TGTGCCAGCAGTCTAGCGGGCCGTGGCAATCAGCCCCAGCATTTT	CASSLAGRGNQPQHF
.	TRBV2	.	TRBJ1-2	TGTGCCAGCGCAGACCCAGCAGGGGACTATGGCTACACCTTC	CASADPAGDYGYTF
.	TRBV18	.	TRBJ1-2	TGTGCCAGCTCACCACCGAACGCTAAAACCACCGGGAAGGGCTACACCTTC	CASSPPNAKTTGKGYTF
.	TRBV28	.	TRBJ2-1	TGTGCCAGCAGCACCCCCCAGGGAAGTGGGGTGAATGAGCAGTTCTTC	CASSTPQGSGVNEQFF
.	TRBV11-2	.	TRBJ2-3	TGTGCCAGCAGCTTACTGCCGGATACGCAGTATTTT	CASSLLPDTQYF
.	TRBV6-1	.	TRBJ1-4	TGTGCCAGCAGTGAAGCGGTGACTATTAATGAAAAACTGTTTTTT	CASSEAVTINEKLFF
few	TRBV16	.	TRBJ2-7	TGTGCCAGCAGCCTCCCGCTGGGCTACGAGCAGTACTTC	CASSLPLGYEQYF